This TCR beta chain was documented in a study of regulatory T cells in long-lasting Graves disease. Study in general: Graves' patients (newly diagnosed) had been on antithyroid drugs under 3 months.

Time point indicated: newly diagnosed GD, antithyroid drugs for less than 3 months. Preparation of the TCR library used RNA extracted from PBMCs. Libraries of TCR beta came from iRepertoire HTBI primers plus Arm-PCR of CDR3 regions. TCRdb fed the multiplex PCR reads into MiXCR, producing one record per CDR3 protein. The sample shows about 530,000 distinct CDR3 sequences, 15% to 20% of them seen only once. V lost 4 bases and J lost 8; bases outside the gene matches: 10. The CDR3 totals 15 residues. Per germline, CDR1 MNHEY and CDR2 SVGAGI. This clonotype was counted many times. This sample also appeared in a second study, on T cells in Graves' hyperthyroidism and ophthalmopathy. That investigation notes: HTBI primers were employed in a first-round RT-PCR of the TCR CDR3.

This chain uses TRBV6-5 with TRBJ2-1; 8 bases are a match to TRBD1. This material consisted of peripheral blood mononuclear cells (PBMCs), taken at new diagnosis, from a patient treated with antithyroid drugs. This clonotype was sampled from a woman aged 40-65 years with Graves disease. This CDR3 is CASSLVDRAGDEQFF. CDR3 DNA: TGTGCCAGCAGTTTAGTGGACAGGGCCGGCGATGAGCAGTTCTTC.